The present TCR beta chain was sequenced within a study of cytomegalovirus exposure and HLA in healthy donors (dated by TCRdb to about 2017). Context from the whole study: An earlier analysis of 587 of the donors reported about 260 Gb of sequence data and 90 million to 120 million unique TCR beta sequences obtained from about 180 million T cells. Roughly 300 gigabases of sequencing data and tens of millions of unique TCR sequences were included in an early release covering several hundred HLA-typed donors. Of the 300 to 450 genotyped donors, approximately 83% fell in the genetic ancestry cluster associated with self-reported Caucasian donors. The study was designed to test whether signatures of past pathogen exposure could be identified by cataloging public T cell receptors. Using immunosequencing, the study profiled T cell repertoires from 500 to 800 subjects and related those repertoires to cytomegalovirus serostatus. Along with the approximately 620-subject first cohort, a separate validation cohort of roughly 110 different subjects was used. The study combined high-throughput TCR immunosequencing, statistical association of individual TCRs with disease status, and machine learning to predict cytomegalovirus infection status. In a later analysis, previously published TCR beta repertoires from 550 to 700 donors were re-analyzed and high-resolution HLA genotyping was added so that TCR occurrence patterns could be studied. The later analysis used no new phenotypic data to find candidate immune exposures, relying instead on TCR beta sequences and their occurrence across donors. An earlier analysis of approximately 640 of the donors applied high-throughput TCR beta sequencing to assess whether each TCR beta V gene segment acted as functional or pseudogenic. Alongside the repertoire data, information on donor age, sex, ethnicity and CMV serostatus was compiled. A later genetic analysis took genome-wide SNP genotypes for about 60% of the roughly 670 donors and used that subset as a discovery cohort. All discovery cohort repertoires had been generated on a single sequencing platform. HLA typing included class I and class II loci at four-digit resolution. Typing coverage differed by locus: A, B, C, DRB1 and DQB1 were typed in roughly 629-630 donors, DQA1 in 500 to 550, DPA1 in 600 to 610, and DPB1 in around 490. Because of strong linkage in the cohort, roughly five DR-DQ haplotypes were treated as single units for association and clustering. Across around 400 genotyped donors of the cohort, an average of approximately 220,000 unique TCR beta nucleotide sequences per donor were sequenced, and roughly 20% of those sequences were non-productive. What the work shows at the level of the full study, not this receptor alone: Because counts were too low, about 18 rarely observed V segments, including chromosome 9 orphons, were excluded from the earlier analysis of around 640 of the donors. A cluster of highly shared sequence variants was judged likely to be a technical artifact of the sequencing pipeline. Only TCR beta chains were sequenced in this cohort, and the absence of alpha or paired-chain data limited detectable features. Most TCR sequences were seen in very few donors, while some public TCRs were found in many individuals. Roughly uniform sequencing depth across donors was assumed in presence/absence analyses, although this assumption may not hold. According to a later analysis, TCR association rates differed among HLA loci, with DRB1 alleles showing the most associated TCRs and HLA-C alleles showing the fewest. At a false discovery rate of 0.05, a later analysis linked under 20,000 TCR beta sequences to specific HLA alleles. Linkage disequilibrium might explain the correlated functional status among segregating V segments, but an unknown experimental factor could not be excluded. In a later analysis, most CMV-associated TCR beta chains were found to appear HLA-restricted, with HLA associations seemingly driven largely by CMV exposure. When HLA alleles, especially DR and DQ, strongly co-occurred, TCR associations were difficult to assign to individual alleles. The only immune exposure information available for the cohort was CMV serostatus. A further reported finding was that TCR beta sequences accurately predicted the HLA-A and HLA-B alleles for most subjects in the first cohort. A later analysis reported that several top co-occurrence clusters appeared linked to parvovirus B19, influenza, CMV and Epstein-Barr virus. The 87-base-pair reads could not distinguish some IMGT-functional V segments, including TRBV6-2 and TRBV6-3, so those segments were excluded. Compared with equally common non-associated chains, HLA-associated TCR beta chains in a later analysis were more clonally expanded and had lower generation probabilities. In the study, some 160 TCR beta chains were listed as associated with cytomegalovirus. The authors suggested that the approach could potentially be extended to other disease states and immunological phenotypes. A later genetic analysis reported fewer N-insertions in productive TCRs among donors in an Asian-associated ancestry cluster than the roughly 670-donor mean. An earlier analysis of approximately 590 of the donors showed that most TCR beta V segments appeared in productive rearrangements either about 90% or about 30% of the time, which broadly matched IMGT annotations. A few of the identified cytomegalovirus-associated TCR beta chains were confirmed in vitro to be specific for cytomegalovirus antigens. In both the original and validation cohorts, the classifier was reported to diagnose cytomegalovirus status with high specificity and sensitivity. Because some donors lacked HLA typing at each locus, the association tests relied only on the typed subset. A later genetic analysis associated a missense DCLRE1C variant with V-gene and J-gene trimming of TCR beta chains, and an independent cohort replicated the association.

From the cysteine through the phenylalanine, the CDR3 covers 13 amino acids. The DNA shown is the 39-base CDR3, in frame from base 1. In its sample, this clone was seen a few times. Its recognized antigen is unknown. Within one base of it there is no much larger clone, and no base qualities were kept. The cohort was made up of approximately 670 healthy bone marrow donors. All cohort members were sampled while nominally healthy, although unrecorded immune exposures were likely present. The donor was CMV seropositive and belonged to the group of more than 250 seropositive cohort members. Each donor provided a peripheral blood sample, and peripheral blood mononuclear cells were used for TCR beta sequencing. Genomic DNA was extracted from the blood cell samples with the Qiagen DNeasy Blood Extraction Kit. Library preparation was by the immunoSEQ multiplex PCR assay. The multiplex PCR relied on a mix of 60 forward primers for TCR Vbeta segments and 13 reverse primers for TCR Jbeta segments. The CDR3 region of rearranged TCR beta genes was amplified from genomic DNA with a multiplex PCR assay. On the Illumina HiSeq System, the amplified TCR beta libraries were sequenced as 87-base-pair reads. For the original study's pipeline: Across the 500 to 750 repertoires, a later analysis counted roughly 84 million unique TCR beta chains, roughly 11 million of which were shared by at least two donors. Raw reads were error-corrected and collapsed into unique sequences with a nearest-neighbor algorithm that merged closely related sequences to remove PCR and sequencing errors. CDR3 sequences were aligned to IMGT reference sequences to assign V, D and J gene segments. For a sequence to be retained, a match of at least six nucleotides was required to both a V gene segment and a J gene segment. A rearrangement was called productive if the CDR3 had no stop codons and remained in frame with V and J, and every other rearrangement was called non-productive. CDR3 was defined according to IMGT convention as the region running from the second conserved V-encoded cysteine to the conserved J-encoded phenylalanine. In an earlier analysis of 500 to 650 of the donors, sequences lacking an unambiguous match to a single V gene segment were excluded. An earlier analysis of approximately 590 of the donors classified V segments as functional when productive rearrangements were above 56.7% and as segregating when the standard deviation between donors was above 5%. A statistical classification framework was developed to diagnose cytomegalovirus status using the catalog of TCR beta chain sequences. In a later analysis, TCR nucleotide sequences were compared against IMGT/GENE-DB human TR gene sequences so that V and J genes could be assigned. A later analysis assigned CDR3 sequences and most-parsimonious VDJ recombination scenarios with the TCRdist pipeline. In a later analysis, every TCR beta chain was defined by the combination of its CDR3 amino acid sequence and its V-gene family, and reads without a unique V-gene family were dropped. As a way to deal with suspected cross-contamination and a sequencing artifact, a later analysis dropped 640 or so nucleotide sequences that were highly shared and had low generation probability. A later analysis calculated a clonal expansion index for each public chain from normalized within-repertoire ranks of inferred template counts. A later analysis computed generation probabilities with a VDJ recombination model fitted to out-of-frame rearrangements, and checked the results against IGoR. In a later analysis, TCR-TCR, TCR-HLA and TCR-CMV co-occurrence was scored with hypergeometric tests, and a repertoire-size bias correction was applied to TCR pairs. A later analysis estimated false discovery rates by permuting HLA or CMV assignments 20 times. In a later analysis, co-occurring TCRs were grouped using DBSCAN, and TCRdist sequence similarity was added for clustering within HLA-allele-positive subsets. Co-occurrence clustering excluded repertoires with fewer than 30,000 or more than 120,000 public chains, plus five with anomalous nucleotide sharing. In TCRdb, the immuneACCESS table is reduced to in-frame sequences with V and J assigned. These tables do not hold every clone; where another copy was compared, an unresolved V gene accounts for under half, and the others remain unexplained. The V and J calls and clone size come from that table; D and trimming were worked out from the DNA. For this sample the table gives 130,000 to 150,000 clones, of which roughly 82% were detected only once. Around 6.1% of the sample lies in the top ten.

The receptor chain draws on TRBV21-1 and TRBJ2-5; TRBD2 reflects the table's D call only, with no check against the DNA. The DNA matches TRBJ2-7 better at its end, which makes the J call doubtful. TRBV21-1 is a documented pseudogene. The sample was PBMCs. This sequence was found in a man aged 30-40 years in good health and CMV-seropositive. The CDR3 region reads CAGLQVGLYEQYF. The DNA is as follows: TGTGCCGGACTACAGGTAGGTTTATACGAGCAGTACTTC.